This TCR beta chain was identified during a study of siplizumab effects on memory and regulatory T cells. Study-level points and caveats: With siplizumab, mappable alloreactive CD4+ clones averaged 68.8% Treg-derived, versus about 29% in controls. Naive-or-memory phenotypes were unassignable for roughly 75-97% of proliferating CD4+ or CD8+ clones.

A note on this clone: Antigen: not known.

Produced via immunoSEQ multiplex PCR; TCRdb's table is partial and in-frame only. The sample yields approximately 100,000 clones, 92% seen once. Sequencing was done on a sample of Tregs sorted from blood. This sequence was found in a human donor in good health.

For the CDR3, the DNA is TGTGCCAGTAGAAGGGGAGGCGGGACAGATACGCAGTATTTT. Residues: CASRRGGGTDTQYF. This sequence joins TRBV19 and TRBJ2-3; TRBD2 might be the D (6 bases). This CDR3 comprises 14 residues. Germline lookup yields CDR1 LNHDA and CDR2 SQIVND (reference sequence). V was trimmed by 6 bases and J by 3 bases, leaving 13 bases between them.